Reported below is one T cell receptor (beta chain). Its target is not known. Libraries were prepared by immunoSEQ multiplex PCR; TCRdb keeps only in-frame clonotypes and omits some of them. Here the sample spans roughly 320,000 clones, just under 85% being singletons. This CDR3 is built from 16 residues. Trimming at V came to 3 bases and at J to 2 bases, leaving 11 bases not matched to a gene. CDR1 SGHRS and CDR2 YFSETQ come from the germline V gene. These data belong to a study of Ad26.COV2.S vaccination and SARS-CoV-2 variants. Study conclusions and caveats: The study found higher spike-specific TCR breadth in vaccine than placebo recipients. Spike-specific CD8+ and CD4+ T cell responses reportedly showed substantial breadth after vaccination.

The sample's treatment: around 19 received Ad26.COV2.S at low or high dose, single or two shots; several received placebo; per-sample allocation not given. The samples date from day 63 after the first vaccine or placebo injection. The receptor was derived from a person aged 18-65 years who received the Ad26.COV2.S COVID-19 vaccine or a placebo. This chain uses TRBV5-1 with TRBJ2-7; 7 bases map to TRBD1. The source was peripheral blood, collected in a trial of Ad26.COV2.S vaccine versus placebo. The CDR3 DNA reads TGCGCCAGCAGCTACCAGACAGGGAGAGGAGCCTACGAGCAGTACTTC. Encoded protein: CASSYQTGRGAYEQYF.